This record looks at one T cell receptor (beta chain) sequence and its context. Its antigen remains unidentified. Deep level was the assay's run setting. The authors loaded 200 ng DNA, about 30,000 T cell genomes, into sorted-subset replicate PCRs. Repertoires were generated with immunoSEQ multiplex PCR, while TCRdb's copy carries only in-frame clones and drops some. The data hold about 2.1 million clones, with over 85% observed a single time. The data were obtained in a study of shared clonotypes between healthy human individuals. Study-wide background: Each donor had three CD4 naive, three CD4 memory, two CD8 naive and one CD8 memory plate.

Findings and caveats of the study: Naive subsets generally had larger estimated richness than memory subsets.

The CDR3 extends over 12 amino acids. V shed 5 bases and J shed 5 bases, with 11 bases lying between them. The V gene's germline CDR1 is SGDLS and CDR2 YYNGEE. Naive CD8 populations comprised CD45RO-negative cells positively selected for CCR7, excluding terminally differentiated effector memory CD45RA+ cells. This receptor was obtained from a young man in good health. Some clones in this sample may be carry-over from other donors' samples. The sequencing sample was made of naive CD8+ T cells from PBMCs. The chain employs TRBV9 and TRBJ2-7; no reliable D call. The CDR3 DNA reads TGTGCCAGCAGTAGTAGCAGCCACGAGCAGTACTTC. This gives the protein CASSSSSHEQYF. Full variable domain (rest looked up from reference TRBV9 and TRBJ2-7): DSGVTQTPKHLITATGQRVTLRCSPRSGDLSVYWYQQSLDQGLQFLIQYYNGEERAKGNILERFSAQQFPDLHSELNLSSLELGDSALYFCASSSSSHEQYFGPGTRLTVT.